A selection of T cell receptor beta chains follows, all from one sample in a study of PD-1 blockade in classical Hodgkin lymphoma. Data came from immunoSEQ multiplex PCR; TCRdb stores just in-frame clones and leaves some out. The data show 30,000 to 35,000 clones, 75% to 95% seen once. The material was CD4+ T cells from blood, obtained at baseline. The receptors here all came from a human donor with classical Hodgkin lymphoma. Both conserved end residues are part of each CDR3. D genes are given only for firm matches. Where a row states a size, it is once, few, many or the class of an expanded clone; other rows omit it.

>17|TRBJ2-1|TRBV4-1|NA|NA
CASSQEFGISGDNEQFF
TGCGCCAGCAGCCAAGAATTCGGGATAAGCGGCGACAATGAGCAGTTCTTC
>15|TRBJ1-1|TRBV18|NA|few
CASSPPSGGLAEAFF
TGTGCCAGCTCACCACCGTCTGGGGGCCTGGCTGAAGCTTTCTTT
>17|TRBJ2-5|TRBV11-2|TRBD2|NA
CASSLARTSGSLETQYF
TGTGCCAGCAGCTTAGCCCGGACTAGCGGGAGTTTAGAGACCCAGTACTTC
>13|TRBJ1-4|TRBV6-5|NA|NA
CAVRDFGGEKLFF
TGTGCCGTCCGGGACTTTGGGGGTGAAAAACTGTTTTTT
>14|TRBJ2-5|TRBV11-1|NA|once
CASSFIQGRETQYF
TGTGCCAGCAGCTTTATACAGGGCCGGGAGACCCAGTACTTC
>14|TRBJ1-2|TRBV28|NA|NA
CASSSPQGRGGYTF
TGTGCCAGCAGTTCCCCCCAGGGAAGGGGTGGCTACACCTTC
>16|TRBJ2-2|TRBV5-8|TRBD1|NA
CASSVDRVANTGELFF
TGTGCCAGCAGCGTAGACAGGGTCGCGAACACCGGGGAGCTGTTTTTT
>16|TRBJ2-1|TRBV5-1|NA|NA
CASSSFMQGSYNEQFF
TGCGCCAGCAGCTCCTTCATGCAGGGCTCCTACAATGAGCAGTTCTTC
>15|TRBJ1-1|TRBV5-4|NA|NA
CASSLPTGSSTEAFF
TGTGCCAGCAGCCTACCAACAGGGTCAAGCACTGAAGCTTTCTTT
>15|TRBJ2-3|TRBV9|NA|NA
CASSLEGLGRDTQYF
TGTGCCAGCAGCTTAGAGGGGCTAGGTAGAGATACGCAGTATTTT
>16|TRBJ2-1|TRBV7-7|TRBD2|NA
CASSSGLAGTYNEQFF
TGTGCCAGCAGCTCGGGACTAGCGGGAACTTACAATGAGCAGTTCTTC
>12|TRBJ2-1|TRBV11-2|NA|NA
CASSPGSLRSFF
TGTGCCAGCAGTCCCGGGTCCCTCCGTTCGTTCTTC
>14|TRBJ2-7|TRBV18|NA|NA
CASSTGRSSYEQYF
TGTGCCAGCTCCACGGGTCGTAGCTCCTACGAGCAGTACTTC
>15|TRBJ1-1|TRBV19|NA|NA
CASSIGVGVNTEAFF
TGTGCCAGTAGTATAGGGGTCGGGGTGAACACTGAAGCTTTCTTT
>12|TRBJ2-7|TRBV7-9|NA|NA
CASGGRSYEQYF
TGTGCCAGCGGTGGGAGAAGCTACGAGCAGTACTTC
>17|TRBJ2-6|TRBV5-1|NA|NA
CASSLVARGSGANVLTF
TGCGCCAGCAGCTTAGTAGCTAGGGGGTCCGGGGCCAACGTCCTGACTTTC
>15|TRBJ2-7|TRBV19|NA|NA
CASSQDRLGLYEQYF
TGTGCCAGTAGTCAGGATCGGTTAGGCCTCTACGAGCAGTACTTC
>15|TRBJ2-6|TRBV30|NA|NA
CAWNRGLGGANVLTF
TGTGCCTGGAATAGAGGGCTTGGTGGGGCCAACGTCCTGACTTTC
>14|TRBJ1-1|TRBV28|TRBD1|NA
CASSPDRVLTEAFF
TGTGCCAGCAGTCCGGACAGGGTCCTCACTGAAGCTTTCTTT
>15|TRBJ2-1|TRBV10-3|NA|NA
CAISESLGGGNEQFF
TGTGCCATCAGTGAGTCCCTAGGGGGGGGGAATGAGCAGTTCTTC
>15|TRBJ2-1|TRBV10-3|NA|NA
CAISESRIAYNEQFF
TGTGCCATCAGTGAGTCGAGGATAGCGTACAATGAGCAGTTCTTC
>12|TRBJ1-5|TRBV30|NA|NA
CAWRDGDQPQHF
TGTGCCTGGAGGGATGGAGATCAGCCCCAGCATTTT